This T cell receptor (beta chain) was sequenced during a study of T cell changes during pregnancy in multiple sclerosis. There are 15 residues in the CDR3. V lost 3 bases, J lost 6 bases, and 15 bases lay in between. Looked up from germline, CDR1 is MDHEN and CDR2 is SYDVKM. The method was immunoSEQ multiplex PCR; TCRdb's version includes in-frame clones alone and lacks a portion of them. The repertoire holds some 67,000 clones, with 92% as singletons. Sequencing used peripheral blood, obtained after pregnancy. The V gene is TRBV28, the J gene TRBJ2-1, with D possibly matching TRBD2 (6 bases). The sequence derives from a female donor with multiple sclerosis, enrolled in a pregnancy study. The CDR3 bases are TGTGCCAGCAGTTTGGCCAGCGGGCTCCTCAATGAGCAGTTCTTC. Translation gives CASSLASGLLNEQFF.